These T cell receptor beta chains were read from a single sample in a study of blood T cell repertoires in COVID-19. Assay: immunoSEQ multiplex PCR; the TCRdb copy retains only in-frame clones and omits some. The sample has more than 200,000 clones, around nine tenths seen once. The sample comprised peripheral blood. Source of these receptors: an older woman with acute or convalescent COVID-19. Each CDR3 is given with its conserved first and last residue. The order of the fields is D gene, clone size, V gene, J gene, CDR3 protein, CDR3 DNA. The D gene is left open where the match is weak. Some rows have no size entry. The others give once, few or many, or a class for an expanded clone.

>NA|NA|TRBV7-9|TRBJ2-7
CASSFFGHSYEQYF
TGTGCCAGCAGCTTCTTCGGACATAGCTACGAGCAGTACTTC
>TRBD1|NA|TRBV12-5|TRBJ2-3
CATTGEGGTDTQYF
TGTGCTACAACAGGGGAAGGAGGCACAGATACGCAGTATTTT
>TRBD1|NA|TRBV30|TRBJ1-5
CAWSVLTGADQPQHF
TGTGCCTGGAGTGTACTGACAGGGGCAGACCAGCCCCAGCATTTT
>TRBD1|NA|TRBV7-2|TRBJ1-1
CASSTRQGHTEAFF
TGTGCCAGCAGCACCCGACAGGGACACACTGAAGCTTTCTTT
>NA|NA|TRBV11-2|TRBJ2-7
CASSFAGGSLGQYF
TGTGCCAGCAGCTTTGCGGGCGGTTCCTTGGGGCAGTACTTC
>NA|NA|TRBV11-2|TRBJ2-1
CASSVTNEQFF
TGTGCCAGCAGCGTAACAAATGAGCAGTTCTTC
>NA|NA|TRBV2|TRBJ1-1
CAGSKQGNTEAFF
TGTGCCGGCAGTAAACAGGGGAACACTGAAGCTTTCTTT
>TRBD1|NA|TRBV24-1|TRBJ1-3
CATVGDRGSFIYF
TGTGCCACCGTGGGGGACAGGGGCTCTTTCATATATTTT
>NA|NA|TRBV5-1|TRBJ2-2
CASSLEGGNTGELFF
TGCGCCAGCAGCTTGGAAGGAGGGAACACCGGGGAGCTGTTTTTT
>NA|NA|TRBV5-1|TRBJ2-5
CASTRGGANQETQYF
TGCGCCAGCACACGGGGCGGGGCAAACCAAGAGACCCAGTACTTC
>NA|NA|TRBV6-5|TRBJ2-4
CATPYRTENIQYF
TGTGCCACCCCCTATCGGACAGAAAACATTCAGTACTTC
>NA|NA|TRBV24-1|TRBJ1-4
CATHHRRGGEKLFF
TGTGCCACCCACCACCGAAGGGGTGGTGAAAAACTGTTTTTT
>TRBD2|NA|TRBV18|TRBJ2-7
CASSPPLAGVVEQYF
TGTGCCAGCTCACCTCCACTAGCGGGAGTTGTCGAGCAGTACTTC
>NA|NA|TRBV28|TRBJ1-3
CASSSPGLAIGNTIYF
TGTGCCAGCAGTTCTCCGGGACTGGCCATTGGAAACACCATATATTTT
>NA|NA|TRBV15|TRBJ1-5
CATSRDRGSNQPQHF
TGTGCCACCAGCAGAGATCGAGGGAGCAATCAGCCCCAGCATTTT
>NA|NA|TRBV5-1|TRBJ1-5
CASSLSGDQPQHF
TGCGCCAGCAGCTTGTCGGGGGACCAGCCCCAGCATTTT
>TRBD2|NA|TRBV3-1/TRBV3-2|TRBJ2-1
CASSQVWSGGQFF
TGTGCCAGCAGCCAAGTTTGGAGCGGGGGGCAGTTCTTC
>NA|NA|TRBV20-1|TRBJ2-5
CSPLSSQTQYF
TGCAGTCCCCTGTCGTCTCAGACCCAGTACTTC
>NA|NA|TRBV6-6|TRBJ2-5
CASRASEGVGETQYF
TGTGCCAGCAGAGCCTCTGAGGGAGTTGGGGAGACCCAGTACTTC
>TRBD2|once|TRBV7-9|TRBJ2-3
CASSSSGTSGDTQYF
TGTGCCAGCAGCTCCAGCGGGACTAGCGGGGATACGCAGTATTTT